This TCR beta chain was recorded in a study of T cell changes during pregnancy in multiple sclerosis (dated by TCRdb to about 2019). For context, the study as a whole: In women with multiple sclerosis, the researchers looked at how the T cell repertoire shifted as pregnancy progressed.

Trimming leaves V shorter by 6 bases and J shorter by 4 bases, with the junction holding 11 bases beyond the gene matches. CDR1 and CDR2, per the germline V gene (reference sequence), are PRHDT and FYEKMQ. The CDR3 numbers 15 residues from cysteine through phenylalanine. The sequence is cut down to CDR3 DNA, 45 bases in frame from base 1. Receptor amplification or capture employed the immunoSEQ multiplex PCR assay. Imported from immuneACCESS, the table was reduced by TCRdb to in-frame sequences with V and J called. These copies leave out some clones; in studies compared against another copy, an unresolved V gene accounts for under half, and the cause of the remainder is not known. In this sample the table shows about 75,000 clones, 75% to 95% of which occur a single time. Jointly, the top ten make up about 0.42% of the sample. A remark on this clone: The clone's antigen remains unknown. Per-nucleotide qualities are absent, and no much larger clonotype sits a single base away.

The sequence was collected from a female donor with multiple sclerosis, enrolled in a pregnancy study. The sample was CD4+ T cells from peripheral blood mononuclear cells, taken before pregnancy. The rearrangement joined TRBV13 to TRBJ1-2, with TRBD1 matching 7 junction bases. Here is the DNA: TGTGCCAGCAGGCAACCGGGACAGTCCCTCTATGGCTACACCTTC. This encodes CASRQPGQSLYGYTF. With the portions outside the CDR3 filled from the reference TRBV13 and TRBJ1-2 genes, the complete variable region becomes AAGVIQSPRHLIKEKRETATLKCYPIPRHDTVYWYQQGPGQDPQFLISFYEKMQSDKGSIPDRFSAQQFSDYHSELNMSSLELGDSALYFCASRQPGQSLYGYTFGSGTRLTVV.